A single sample is the source of the 31 T cell receptor beta chains below, sequenced in a study of radiotherapy plus CTLA-4 blockade in lung cancer. Clones were read by immunoSEQ multiplex PCR, and TCRdb kept only the in-frame ones, dropping some. The sample has 81,000 or so clones; around 86% are singletons. The sequences come from peripheral blood, collected from a patient treated with radiotherapy plus ipilimumab. The receptors were gathered from a human donor with non-small cell lung cancer that progressed on radiotherapy plus ipilimumab.

The chain is built from TRBV29-1 and TRBJ2-7; no definite D call. Deletions cut 5 bases from V and 3 bases from J, with 11 bases between. The CDR3 spans 12 residues. Germline V gene data show CDR1 as SQVTM and CDR2 as ANQGSEA. CDR3 DNA: TGCAGCGTTTCAGAGTCAGGCTACGAGCAGTACTTC. This translates into CSVSESGYEQYF.

This clone was seen only once. The genes are TRBV7-9 and TRBJ1-5; D is uncertain. This CDR3 spans 12 amino acids. Trimming took off 5 bases at V and 3 bases at J, with 5 bases between the two ends. Germline values: CDR1 SEHNR, CDR2 FQNEAQ (reference sequence). The CDR3 region is CASSRYNQPQHF. The CDR3 nucleotides are TGTGCCAGCAGCCGATACAATCAGCCCCAGCATTTT.

The chain recombines TRBV5-1 with TRBJ1-1, with TRBD1 identical over 8 bases. V shed 6 bases, J shed 1 base, and the junction held 5 bases outside the gene matches. The CDR3 spans 14 residues. CDR1 SGHRS and CDR2 YFSETQ come from the germline V gene. CDR3 DNA sequence: TGCGCCAGCACCCCAGGGACAGGGAACACTGAAGCTTTCTTT. It codes for CASTPGTGNTEAFF.

This clone has only a few counts. The V call is TRBV19, the J call TRBJ1-2, with a weak D call TRBD1 (6 bases). Germline V gene sequence: CDR1 LNHDA, CDR2 SQIVND (reference sequence). The CDR3 is made up of 14 amino acids. V was trimmed by 7 bases and J by 0 bases, leaving 12 bases between them. The CDR3 DNA sequence: TGTGCCAGTACCCCCGGGACAACTAACTATGGCTACACCTTC. Translated, it gives CASTPGTTNYGYTF.

This chain connects TRBV2 to TRBJ2-1, with D tentatively TRBD2 (5 bases). Germline CDR1 SNHLY, CDR2 FYNNEI. CDR3 length equals 13 residues. Trimming pared 8 bases from V and 0 bases from J, leaving 8 bases between. The CDR3 DNA reads TGTGCCAGCGCGACTAACTCCTACAATGAGCAGTTCTTC. Protein: CASATNSYNEQFF.

This sequence joins TRBV5-3 and TRBJ2-2; D not certain. TRBV5-3 is annotated as an ORF whose role is uncertain. CDR3 size: 14 residues. Trimming removed 2 bases from V and 7 bases from J, with 12 bases in between. The CDR3 bases are TGTGCCAGAAGCTTTTCGCTTTGGGGCGGGGAGCTGTTTTTT. This encodes CARSFSLWGGELFF.

The rearrangement links TRBV6-1 to TRBJ2-6, with TRBD2 as a possible D gene (5 bases). V was clipped by 6 bases and J by 0 bases, with 9 bases between them. The CDR3 totals 15 residues. In germline, CDR1 is MNHNS, CDR2 SASEGT. CDR3 protein: CASRDRGSGANVLTF. As DNA, the CDR3 is TGTGCCAGCAGGGACCGGGGCTCTGGGGCCAACGTCCTGACTTTC.

The chain has TRBV11-1 and TRBJ1-3; no firm D call. Trimming removed 1 base at V and 0 bases at J, with 7 bases between. This CDR3 is built from 15 residues. CDR1 is SGHAT and CDR2 is FQDESV in the germline V gene (reference sequence). CDR3 nucleotides: TGTGCCAGCAGCTTAGATGGCGTCTCTGGAAACACCATATATTTT. It yields the protein CASSLDGVSGNTIYF.

J is TRBJ2-6 and V is TRBV4-2; D not certain. This CDR3 has 15 amino acids. Trimming shortened V by 3 bases and J by 2 bases, and 8 bases separated the two germline ends. From germline, CDR1 is LGHNA and CDR2 YNFKEQ. For the CDR3, the DNA is TGTGCCAGCAGCCAGGGTCAAGCTGGGGCCAACGTCCTGACTTTC. It is translated as CASSQGQAGANVLTF.

V usage is TRBV5-1 and J usage is TRBJ2-5, with 8 bases aligning to TRBD2. The CDR3 spans 15 residues. The germline gives CDR1 SGHRS, CDR2 YFSETQ. J lost 1 base, V lost 4 bases, and 6 bases had no gene match. CDR3 amino acids: CASSVVAGGQETQYF. The CDR3, as DNA: TGCGCCAGCAGCGTTGTGGCGGGGGGCCAAGAGACCCAGTACTTC. Variable domain in full (rest from reference TRBV5-1 and TRBJ2-5): KAGVTQTPRYLIKTRGQQVTLSCSPISGHRSVSWYQQTPGQGLQFLFEYFSETQRNKGNFPGRFSGRQFSNSRSEMNVSTLELGDSALYLCASSVVAGGQETQYFGPGTRLLVL.

The V call is TRBV5-5, the J call TRBJ2-5; D is unresolved. The CDR3 covers 13 residues. Looked up from germline, CDR1 is SGHKS and CDR2 is YYEKEE (reference sequence). V shed 0 bases and J shed 7 bases, with 10 bases lying between them. CDR3 in DNA: TGTGCCAGCAGCTTGGCGGCAGTGGGGACCCAGTACTTC. Translating gives CASSLAAVGTQYF.

CDR3 DNA: TGTGCCTGGAGTGGGAACTCTGGAAACACCATATATTTT. It specifies CAWSGNSGNTIYF. The rearrangement links TRBV30 to TRBJ1-3; D is undetermined. The V and J ends lost 1 base and 0 bases respectively, with 4 bases between them. Germline V CDR1 and CDR2: GTSNPN, SVGIG (reference sequence). The CDR3 contains 13 residues.

The chain joins TRBV5-1 to TRBJ2-5, with a tentative D call TRBD2 (6 bases). The germline CDR1 and CDR2 sequences are SGHRS and YFSETQ. This CDR3 has 14 residues. V dropped 4 bases and J dropped 2 bases, with 12 bases sitting between them. CDR3 sequence: CASSLGTLQETQYF. Written as DNA, the CDR3 is TGCGCCAGCAGCCTCGGGACTTTACAAGAGACCCAGTACTTC.

The V and J genes are TRBV27 and TRBJ2-1, with D possibly TRBD2 on 6 matching bases. CDR3 length equals 16 residues. Deletions cut 8 bases from V and 2 bases from J, with 19 bases between. CDR1 and CDR2 from the germline V gene are MNHEY and SMNVEV (reference sequence). Written as DNA, the CDR3 is TGTGCCAGCCTTCCCCACCCTAGCGCCACCTACAATGAGCAGTTCTTC. Amino acids: CASLPHPSATYNEQFF.

This chain links TRBV12-5 with TRBJ1-2, with a possible D match to TRBD1 (5 bases). Germline loops: CDR1 LGHNT, CDR2 FRNRAP. V gave up 4 bases and J gave up 7 bases, with 16 bases separating them. The CDR3 contains 14 residues. CDR3 region: CASGSSGPGGGYTF. CDR3 bases: TGTGCTAGTGGTTCTTCGGGGCCGGGCGGTGGCTACACCTTC.

The chain uses TRBV27 and TRBJ1-5; D possibly corresponds to TRBD1 (5 bases). Trimming cost V 3 bases and J 3 bases, with 12 bases left between them. The germline gives CDR1 MNHEY, CDR2 SMNVEV (reference sequence). This CDR3 has 15 amino acids. The CDR3, as DNA: TGTGCCAGCAGTTTCGGGCAGGGCGACAATCAGCCCCAGCATTTT. Amino acids: CASSFGQGDNQPQHF.

The chain combines TRBV4-3 with TRBJ2-1; D call uncertain. CDR3 length: 16 amino acids. CDR1 is LGHNA and CDR2 is YSLEER in the germline V gene. The ends were cut back, 0 bases at V and 3 bases at J, with 12 bases in the middle. CDR3 nucleotide sequence: TGCGCCAGCAGCCAAGACCATCCCTTCCTCTACAATGAGCAGTTCTTC. Amino acids: CASSQDHPFLYNEQFF.

The chain combines TRBV10-1 with TRBJ2-3; 11 bases align to TRBD2. Germline V gene lookup returns CDR1 WNHNN and CDR2 SYGVQD (reference sequence). V shed 5 bases and J 3 bases; nucleotides not matched to a gene: 4. There are 15 residues in the CDR3. CDR3 in DNA: TGCGCCAGCAGTCTGGGACTAGCGGTGACAGATACGCAGTATTTT. This encodes CASSLGLAVTDTQYF.

This clone was counted a few times. The rearrangement links TRBV28 to TRBJ1-1, with D unclear. Trimming cost V 6 bases and J 6 bases, with 8 bases left between them. Germline V gives CDR1 MDHEN, CDR2 SYDVKM. This CDR3 is 11 amino acids long. The CDR3 DNA follows: TGTGCCAGCAGGTTTGGCGCTGAAGCTTTCTTT. Translated: CASRFGAEAFF.

The genes are TRBV5-6 and TRBJ1-1; D ambiguous. Trimming took off 4 bases at V and 1 base at J, with 8 bases between the two ends. Germline-derived CDR1 and CDR2 are SGHDT and YYEEEE. This CDR3 contains 13 residues. The CDR3 reads CASSEKPNTEAFF. CDR3 nucleotide sequence: TGTGCCAGCAGCGAAAAACCGAACACTGAAGCTTTCTTT. The full variable domain, completed using reference TRBV5-6 and TRBJ1-1, is DAGVTQSPTHLIKTRGQQVTLRCSPKSGHDTVSWYQQALGQGPQFIFQYYEEEERQRGNFPDRFSGHQFPNYSSELNVNALLLGDSALYLCASSEKPNTEAFFGQGTRLTVV.

This chain links TRBV29-1 with TRBJ1-1, with TRBD1 as a possible D gene (5 bases). Trimming left V 6 bases short and J 1 base short, with 12 bases between. CDR3 length equals 13 residues. Germline-derived CDR1 and CDR2 are SQVTM and ANQGSEA. This chain's CDR3 is CSVHGTANTEAFF. The CDR3 DNA reads TGCAGCGTACACGGGACGGCGAACACTGAAGCTTTCTTT.

This clone appeared a few times. The CDR3 bases are TGTGCCAGCAGCCACCGAAGTTGGGAGACCCAGTACTTC. Translated, it gives CASSHRSWETQYF. This rearrangement joins TRBV9 to TRBJ2-5; D unresolved. V lost 4 bases to trimming and J lost 5 bases, with 12 bases between them. The CDR3 has 13 amino acids. The germline gives CDR1 SGDLS, CDR2 YYNGEE.

J is TRBJ2-3 and V is TRBV7-9; D uncertain. The CDR3 consists of 14 residues. The V gene's germline CDR1 is SEHNR and CDR2 FQNEAQ (reference sequence). V shed 1 base and J shed 2 bases, with 7 bases lying between them. The CDR3 reads CASSLDHVTDTQYF. CDR3 nucleotides: TGTGCCAGCAGCTTAGACCATGTCACAGATACGCAGTATTTT. Together with reference TRBV7-9 and TRBJ2-3, the CDR3 gives the full variable domain: DTGVSQNPRHKITKRGQNVTFRCDPISEHNRLYWYRQTLGQGPEFLTYFQNEAQLEKSRLLSDRFSAERPKGSFSTLEIQRTEQGDSAMYLCASSLDHVTDTQYFGPGTRLTVL.

The gene calls are TRBV28 and TRBJ2-7, with TRBD1 identical over 9 bases. The CDR3 length is 15 residues. V lost 6 bases, J lost 2 bases, and 8 bases stayed unmatched. Looked up from germline, CDR1 is MDHEN and CDR2 is SYDVKM. CDR3 sequence (DNA): TGTGCCAGCAGCTTCCCCCGGGACAGGGCCTACGAGCAGTACTTC. Protein product: CASSFPRDRAYEQYF.

Notes on this clone: A read error may produce the germline difference seen at one junction end. The chain uses TRBV2 and TRBJ1-4; D possibly corresponds to TRBD1 (6 bases). The length of the CDR3 is 14 residues. The germline V gene encodes CDR1 SNHLY and CDR2 FYNNEI. Here the CDR3 DNA reads TGTGCCAGCAGTGAAGCGCCGCGGAGGACAGCGCTGCTTTTT. Amino acids: CASSEAPRRTALLF.

The chain links TRBV7-7 to TRBJ2-5; no reliable D call. Between the trimmed V and J ends, which lost 4 bases and 2 bases, there was a span of 8 bases. Germline V gives CDR1 SSHAT, CDR2 FNYEAQ (reference sequence). This CDR3 is 13 amino acids long. This CDR3 is CASSSQKQETQYF. CDR3 sequence (DNA): TGTGCCAGCAGCTCACAGAAGCAAGAGACCCAGTACTTC.

Only one count was recorded for this clone. The chain links TRBV4-2 to TRBJ2-7; no clear D gene. Trimming removed 0 bases from V and 3 bases from J, with 12 bases in between. Germline CDR1 reads LGHNA; CDR2 reads YNFKEQ. This CDR3 is built from 15 residues. The CDR3 loop is CASSQDRYQVYEQYF. In DNA form, the CDR3 reads TGTGCCAGCAGCCAAGATCGGTATCAGGTCTACGAGCAGTACTTC.

J is TRBJ1-3 and V is TRBV6-1; D remains unclear. The V end lost 7 bases, the J end lost 2 bases, and 12 bases lay between the germline ends. CDR1 is MNHNS and CDR2 is SASEGT in the germline V gene. The CDR3 runs to 14 residues. The CDR3 loop reads CASNNRGPGNTIYF. The CDR3 coding sequence is TGTGCCAGCAATAATCGAGGCCCTGGAAACACCATATATTTT.

The genes are TRBV10-3 and TRBJ1-4; D may be TRBD1 (5 bases). V lost 5 bases and J 8 bases, leaving 12 bases between the germline ends. The CDR3 covers 13 residues. In germline, CDR1 is ENHRY, CDR2 SYGVKD. CDR3 in DNA: TGTGCCATCAGTAACGGACACGACGAAAAACTGTTTTTT. Protein sequence: CAISNGHDEKLFF.

V is TRBV7-2 and J is TRBJ2-1, with 7 bases that match TRBD2. This CDR3 has 13 amino acids. Germline loops: CDR1 SGHTA, CDR2 FQGNSA. J was trimmed by 9 bases and V by 3 bases; bases with no gene match: 5. The CDR3 DNA is TGTGCCAGCAGCTTGCGACTAGCCGGTGAGCAGTTCTTC. Translation: CASSLRLAGEQFF.

This chain joins TRBV4-2 and TRBJ1-4; D perhaps matches TRBD1 (5 bases). V was pared by 4 bases and J by 5 bases, with 17 bases between. Germline V gene lookup returns CDR1 LGHNA and CDR2 YNFKEQ. This CDR3 comprises 16 residues. CDR3 bases: TGTGCCAGCAGCCCCGGGACTGCCCCTCGGAATGAAAAACTGTTTTTT. It codes for CASSPGTAPRNEKLFF.